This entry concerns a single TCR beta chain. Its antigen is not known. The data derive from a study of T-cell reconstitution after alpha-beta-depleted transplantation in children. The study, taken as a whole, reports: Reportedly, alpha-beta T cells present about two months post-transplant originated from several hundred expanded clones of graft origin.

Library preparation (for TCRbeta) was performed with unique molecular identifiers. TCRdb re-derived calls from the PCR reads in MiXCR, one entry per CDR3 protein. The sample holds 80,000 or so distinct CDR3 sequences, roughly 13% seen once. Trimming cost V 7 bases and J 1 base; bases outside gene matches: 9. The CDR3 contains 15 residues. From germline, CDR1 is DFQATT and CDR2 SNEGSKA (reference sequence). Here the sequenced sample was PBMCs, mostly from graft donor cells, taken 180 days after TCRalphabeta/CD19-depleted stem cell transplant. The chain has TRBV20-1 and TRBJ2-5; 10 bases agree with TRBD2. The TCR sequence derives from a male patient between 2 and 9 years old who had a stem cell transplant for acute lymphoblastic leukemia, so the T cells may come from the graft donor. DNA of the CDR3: TGCAGTGGAGGGCTAGCGGGGGTTTTCCAAGAGACCCAGTACTTC. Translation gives CSGGLAGVFQETQYF.